The 24 T cell receptor beta chains in this list originate from one sample, sequenced in a study of blood T cell repertoires in COVID-19. Data came from immunoSEQ multiplex PCR; TCRdb stores just in-frame clones and leaves some out. In the table there are about 260,000 clones, roughly 87% of which are singletons. Sequenced sample: peripheral blood. The receptors here all came from a human donor in a cohort sampled during active COVID-19.

This clone was seen just once. This chain joins TRBV19 and TRBJ1-1; no clear D gene. The CDR3 is 17 residues long. Trimming removed 4 bases from V and 3 bases from J, with 21 bases in between. Germline values: CDR1 LNHDA, CDR2 SQIVND (reference sequence). The CDR3 region is CASSTAEGGRIDTEAFF. CDR3 sequence (DNA): TGTGCCAGTAGTACAGCGGAGGGAGGTCGAATAGACACTGAAGCTTTCTTT.

This chain connects TRBV6-1 to TRBJ2-7; a possible D gene is TRBD1 (6 bases). V was shortened by 2 bases and J by 3 bases, with 14 bases between the two germline ends. The CDR3 contains 15 residues. Germline assignment: CDR1 MNHNS and CDR2 SASEGT. The CDR3 DNA sequence: TGTGCCAGCAGTGAAAACCAGGGACATTTCTACGAGCAGTACTTC. The encoded protein is CASSENQGHFYEQYF.

CDR3 sequence reads: CASSRAGTSAFADEQFF. The CDR3 bases are TGTGCCAGCAGCCGCGCCGGGACTAGCGCTTTCGCCGATGAGCAGTTCTTC. V is TRBV7-2 and J is TRBJ2-1, with 10 bases fitting TRBD2. Germline CDR1 SGHTA, CDR2 FQGNSA. Losses at the gene ends were 5 bases for V and 8 bases for J; bases not matched to a gene: 15. There are 17 residues in the CDR3.

The chain couples TRBV7-2 to TRBJ2-5; 10 bases match TRBD2. Germline trimming cut 5 bases from V and 7 bases from J; bases unmatched to any gene: 13. Germline CDR1 and CDR2: SGHTA and FQGNSA. There are 16 residues in the CDR3. The CDR3 DNA sequence: TGTGCCAGCAGCCCCGGGGTAGCGGGGGGCGCAGGGACCCAGTACTTC. Protein: CASSPGVAGGAGTQYF. The variable domain in full, completed from reference TRBV7-2 and TRBJ2-5, reads GAGVSQSPSNKVTEKGKDVELRCDPISGHTALYWYRQSLGQGLEFLIYFQGNSAPDKSGLPSDRFSAERTGGSVSTLTIQRTQQEDSAVYLCASSPGVAGGAGTQYFGPGTRLLVL.

The chain links TRBV28 to TRBJ1-5; possibly TRBD1 for D (5 bases). The CDR3 extends over 19 amino acids. V dropped 3 bases and J dropped 0 bases, with 21 bases sitting between them. Germline-derived CDR1 and CDR2 are MDHEN and SYDVKM. CDR3 region: CASSFDGGIRGNSNQPQHF. The CDR3 coding sequence is TGTGCCAGCAGTTTTGACGGTGGTATTAGGGGTAATAGCAATCAGCCCCAGCATTTT.

This clone was observed once. The rearrangement joins TRBV18 to TRBJ2-5; D might be TRBD2 (5 bases). V lost 6 bases and J 6 bases, leaving 17 bases between the germline ends. Germline V CDR1 and CDR2: KGHSH, LQKENI. This CDR3 is built from 14 residues. The CDR3 loop reads CASSDPRGLKTQYF. The DNA of the CDR3 is TGTGCCAGCTCCGACCCGCGAGGGCTGAAGACCCAGTACTTC.

The chain employs TRBV14 and TRBJ2-7; 9 positions agree with TRBD1. The CDR3 totals 16 residues. The germline CDR1 and CDR2 sequences are SGHDN and FVKESK. The junction had 10 bases not matched to a gene; V was cut back by 5 bases and J by 2 bases. The CDR3 DNA is TGTGCCAGCAGCGCCAGACCGGGACAGGGTCCCTACGAGCAGTACTTC. Its translation: CASSARPGQGPYEQYF.

This sequence joins TRBV6-2 or TRBV6-3 and TRBJ1-5, with a possible D match to TRBD1 (5 bases). CDR3 length: 18 amino acids. Germline V gene lookup returns CDR1 MNHEY and CDR2 SVGEGT. The ends were cut back, 0 bases at V and 0 bases at J, with 15 bases in the middle. This CDR3 is CASSYSSRRGYSNQPQHF. The CDR3 nucleotides are TGTGCCAGCAGTTACTCGTCCCGGAGGGGCTATAGCAATCAGCCCCAGCATTTT.

This clone occurred once. The gene calls are TRBV4-3 and TRBJ2-7, with D tentatively TRBD2 (6 bases). The CDR3 totals 13 residues. Germline CDR1 and CDR2: LGHNA and YSLEER. V gave up 2 bases and J gave up 5 bases, with 10 bases separating them. The CDR3: CASSQPPGDEQYF. CDR3 nucleotide sequence: TGCGCCAGCAGCCAACCCCCGGGGGACGAGCAGTACTTC.

This chain uses TRBV4-1 with TRBJ1-4, with TRBD1 identical over 8 bases. V was pared by 1 base and J by 12 bases, with 16 bases of the junction left unmatched. CDR3 size: 17 residues. CDR1 is MGHRA and CDR2 is YSYEKL in the germline V gene. The CDR3 sequence: CASSQASGTGVRGQLFF. CDR3 nucleotide sequence: TGCGCCAGCAGCCAAGCAAGCGGGACAGGAGTCCGGGGTCAACTGTTTTTT.

The rearrangement joins TRBV19 to TRBJ1-2, with D possibly TRBD1 on 6 matching bases. The V gene's germline CDR1 is LNHDA and CDR2 SQIVND (reference sequence). The CDR3 is made up of 13 amino acids. The V end lost 5 bases, the J end lost 6 bases, and 13 bases lay between the germline ends. The CDR3 spells CASSSLGANGYTF. The CDR3, as DNA: TGTGCCAGTAGTTCTCTGGGGGCGAATGGCTACACCTTC.

The V call is TRBV27, the J call TRBJ1-1, with 7 bases matching TRBD1. The CDR3 contains 13 residues. Germline loops: CDR1 MNHEY, CDR2 SMNVEV (reference sequence). V lost 5 bases to trimming and J lost 4 bases; unmatched junction nucleotides: 4. This CDR3 is CASSGGTATEAFF. Here the CDR3 DNA reads TGTGCCAGCAGTGGAGGGACAGCCACTGAAGCTTTCTTT.

The V gene is TRBV6-2 or TRBV6-3, the J gene TRBJ2-1, with 10 bases matching TRBD1. V dropped 5 bases and J dropped 4; count of bases not matched to a gene: 5. The CDR3 is 15 amino acids. In germline, CDR1 is MNHEY, CDR2 SVGEGT. In DNA, the CDR3 is TGTGCCAGCAGTAGCCGGGACAGGGGTTACAATGAGCAGTTCTTC. It specifies CASSSRDRGYNEQFF.

The rearrangement links TRBV6-5 to TRBJ1-5; D not certain. This CDR3 is 14 amino acids long. Germline CDR1 is MNHEY and CDR2 is SVGAGI. V gave up 5 bases and J gave up 3 bases, with 11 bases separating them. The CDR3 region is CASSLGRSNQPQHF. The CDR3 region has the DNA TGTGCCAGCAGTCTTGGCAGATCCAATCAGCCCCAGCATTTT.

This clone was seen a single time. The J gene is TRBJ1-3, the V gene TRBV3-1 (or the pseudogene TRBV3-2); D uncertain. The CDR3 contains 16 residues. The germline CDR1 and CDR2 sequences are LGHDT and YNNKEL (reference sequence). The ends were cut back, 4 bases at V and 0 bases at J, with 13 bases in the middle. DNA of the CDR3: TGTGCCAGCAGCCTCCCAGGTCTCCTCTCTGGAAACACCATATATTTT. It is translated as CASSLPGLLSGNTIYF.

The V gene is TRBV6-6, the J gene TRBJ2-7; 7 bases match TRBD1. Germline values: CDR1 MNHNY, CDR2 SVGAGI (reference sequence). The CDR3 runs to 12 residues. V was clipped by 10 bases and J by 0 bases; unmatched bases: 3. The CDR3 loop is CATRGSSYEQYF. The CDR3 DNA reads TGTGCCACCAGGGGGAGCTCCTACGAGCAGTACTTC.

J is TRBJ2-1 and V is TRBV4-3; 12 bases line up with TRBD2. With 0 bases clipped from V and 12 bases from J, the junction kept 6 bases outside the gene matches. The CDR3 covers 15 residues. CDR1 LGHNA and CDR2 YSLEER come from the germline V gene. CDR3 coding DNA: TGCGCCAGCAGCCAAGACGCCCTAGCGGGGGGGCGGCAGTTCTTC. Translating gives CASSQDALAGGRQFF.

This chain uses TRBV6-2 or TRBV6-3 with TRBJ1-2, with D tentatively TRBD1 (5 bases). Trimming cost V 4 bases and J 7 bases, with 10 bases left between them. This CDR3 has 12 amino acids. Germline V gene sequence: CDR1 MNHEY, CDR2 SVGEGT. In DNA, the CDR3 is TGTGCCAGCAGTTGGGGCCTTGGTGGCTACACCTTC. Protein sequence: CASSWGLGGYTF.

This chain connects TRBV18 to TRBJ2-1, with 9 bases fitting TRBD2. The CDR3 sequence is 16 residues long. CDR1 and CDR2 (germline): KGHSH, LQKENI. J was trimmed by 5 bases and V by 0 bases; bases with no gene match: 5. DNA for the CDR3: TGTGCCAGCTCACCACCAGAGCGGGAGGTTGACAATGAGCAGTTCTTC. This gives the protein CASSPPEREVDNEQFF.

This clone was seen more than once but under ten times. This chain links TRBV6-5 with TRBJ2-1; possibly TRBD2 for D (6 bases). This CDR3 comprises 13 residues. Trimming took off 4 bases at V and 5 bases at J, with 9 bases between the two ends. Germline CDR1 is MNHEY and CDR2 is SVGAGI. CDR3 residues: CASSLAENNEQFF. The CDR3 region has the DNA TGTGCCAGCAGTTTAGCGGAGAACAATGAGCAGTTCTTC.

This clone showed up just once. The V gene is TRBV3-1 (or the pseudogene TRBV3-2), the J gene TRBJ2-1; 8 positions match TRBD2. Germline lookup yields CDR1 LGHDT and CDR2 YNNKEL (reference sequence). This CDR3 comprises 16 residues. With V trimmed by 1 base and J by 6 bases, 8 bases remained unmatched. CDR3 in amino acids: CASSQVPAGAGNEQFF. The CDR3 DNA follows: TGTGCCAGCAGCCAAGTCCCAGCGGGAGCCGGCAATGAGCAGTTCTTC.

CDR3 amino acids: CAISGAGVGEQYF. CDR3 nucleotides: TGTGCCATCAGTGGGGCCGGGGTAGGGGAGCAGTACTTC. The chain links TRBV10-3 to TRBJ2-7; a weak D match, TRBD2 (5 bases). Germline assignment: CDR1 ENHRY and CDR2 SYGVKD. This CDR3 contains 13 residues. The V gene lost 4 bases and the J gene lost 7 bases, with 14 bases spanning the gap.

This rearrangement joins TRBV2 to TRBJ2-7, with 11 bases lining up with TRBD2. The CDR3 is 18 residues long. V gave up 3 bases and J gave up 2 bases; unmatched junction bases: 12. Germline assignment: CDR1 SNHLY and CDR2 FYNNEI. In DNA, the CDR3 is TGTGCCAGCAGTGAGACCCTAGCGGGGGGCCCTTCTACCTACGAGCAGTACTTC. It encodes CASSETLAGGPSTYEQYF.

This CDR3 is CASGAGAYYNEQFF. The DNA of the CDR3 is TGTGCTAGTGGCGCGGGGGCGTACTACAATGAGCAGTTCTTC. This chain links TRBV12-5 with TRBJ2-1; maybe TRBD2 (7 bases). The CDR3 is made up of 14 amino acids. Germline CDR1 is LGHNT and CDR2 is FRNRAP. Trimming removed 6 bases at V and 3 bases at J, with 12 bases between.